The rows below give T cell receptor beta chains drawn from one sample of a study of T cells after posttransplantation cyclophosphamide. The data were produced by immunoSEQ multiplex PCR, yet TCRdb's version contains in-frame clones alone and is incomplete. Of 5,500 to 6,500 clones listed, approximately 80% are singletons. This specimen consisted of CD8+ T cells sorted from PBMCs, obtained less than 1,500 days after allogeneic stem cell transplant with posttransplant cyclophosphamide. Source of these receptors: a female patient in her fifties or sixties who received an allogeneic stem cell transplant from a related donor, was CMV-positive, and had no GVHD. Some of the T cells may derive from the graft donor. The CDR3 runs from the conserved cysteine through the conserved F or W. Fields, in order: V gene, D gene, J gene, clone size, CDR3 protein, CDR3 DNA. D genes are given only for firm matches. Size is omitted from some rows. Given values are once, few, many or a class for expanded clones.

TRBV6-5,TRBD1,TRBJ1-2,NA,CASSDRGSDGYTF,TGTGCCAGCAGTGACAGGGGGTCGGATGGCTACACCTTC
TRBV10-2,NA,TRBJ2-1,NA,CASSASSVWNNEQFF,TGCGCCAGCAGTGCATCTAGCGTGTGGAACAATGAGCAGTTCTTC
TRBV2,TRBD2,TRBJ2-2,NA,CASSPTSGSGGELFF,TGTGCCAGCAGTCCGACTAGCGGGAGTGGCGGGGAGCTGTTTTTT
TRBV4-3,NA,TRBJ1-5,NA,CASSPRRSQPQHF,TGCGCCAGCAGCCCAAGGAGGAGTCAGCCCCAGCATTTT
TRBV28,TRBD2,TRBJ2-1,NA,CASSLGTSGGSEQFF,TGTGCCAGCAGTTTAGGGACTAGCGGGGGATCCGAGCAGTTCTTC
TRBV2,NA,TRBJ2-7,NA,CASSEDNYEQYF,TGTGCCAGCAGTGAAGACAACTACGAGCAGTACTTC
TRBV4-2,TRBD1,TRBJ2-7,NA,CASSQGTGEGYEQYF,TGTGCCAGCAGCCAGGGGACAGGGGAGGGGTACGAGCAGTACTTC
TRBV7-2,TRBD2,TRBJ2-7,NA,CASSSGLAFEQYF,TGTGCCAGCAGCTCTGGACTAGCCTTCGAGCAGTACTTC
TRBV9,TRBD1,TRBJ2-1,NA,CASSVVGQPYNEQFF,TGTGCCAGCAGCGTAGTGGGACAGCCTTACAATGAGCAGTTCTTC
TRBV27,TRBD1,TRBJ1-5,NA,CASSMTGQPQHF,TGTGCCAGCAGTATGACAGGGCAGCCCCAGCATTTT
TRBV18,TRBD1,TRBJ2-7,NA,CASSPDRGSYEQYF,TGTGCCAGCTCACCGGACAGGGGTTCGTACGAGCAGTACTTC
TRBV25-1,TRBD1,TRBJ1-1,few,CASSTTGITEAFF,TGTGCCAGCAGTACGACAGGGATCACTGAAGCTTTCTTT
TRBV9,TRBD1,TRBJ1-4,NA,CASSGDRGGHEKLFF,TGTGCCAGCAGCGGGGACAGGGGGGGGCATGAAAAACTGTTTTTT
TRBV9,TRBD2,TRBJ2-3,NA,CASSVGAGNTDTQYF,TGTGCCAGCAGCGTAGGAGCGGGGAACACAGATACGCAGTATTTT